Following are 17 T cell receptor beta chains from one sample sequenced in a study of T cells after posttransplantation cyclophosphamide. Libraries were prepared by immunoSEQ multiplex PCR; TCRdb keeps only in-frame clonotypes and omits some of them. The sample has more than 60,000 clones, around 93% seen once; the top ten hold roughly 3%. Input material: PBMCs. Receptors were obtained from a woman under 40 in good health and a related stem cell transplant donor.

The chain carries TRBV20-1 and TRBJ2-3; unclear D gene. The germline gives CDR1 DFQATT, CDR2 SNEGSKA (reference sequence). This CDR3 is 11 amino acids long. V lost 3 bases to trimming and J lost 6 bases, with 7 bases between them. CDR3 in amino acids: CSASTRDTQYF. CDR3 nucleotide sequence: TGCAGTGCTAGTACGCGCGATACGCAGTATTTT.

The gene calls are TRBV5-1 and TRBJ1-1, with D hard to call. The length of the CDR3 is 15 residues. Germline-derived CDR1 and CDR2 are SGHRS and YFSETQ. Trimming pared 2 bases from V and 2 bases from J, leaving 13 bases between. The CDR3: CASSFFLDRNTEAFF. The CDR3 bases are TGCGCCAGCAGCTTCTTCCTCGACCGTAACACTGAAGCTTTCTTT. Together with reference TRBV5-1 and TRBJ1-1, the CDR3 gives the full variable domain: KAGVTQTPRYLIKTRGQQVTLSCSPISGHRSVSWYQQTPGQGLQFLFEYFSETQRNKGNFPGRFSGRQFSNSRSEMNVSTLELGDSALYLCASSFFLDRNTEAFFGQGTRLTVV.

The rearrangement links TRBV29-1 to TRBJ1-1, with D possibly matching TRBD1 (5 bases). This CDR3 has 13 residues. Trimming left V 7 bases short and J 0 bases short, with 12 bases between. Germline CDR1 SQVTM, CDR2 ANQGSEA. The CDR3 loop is CSATGRLNTEAFF. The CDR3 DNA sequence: TGCAGCGCCACGGGACGGCTGAACACTGAAGCTTTCTTT.

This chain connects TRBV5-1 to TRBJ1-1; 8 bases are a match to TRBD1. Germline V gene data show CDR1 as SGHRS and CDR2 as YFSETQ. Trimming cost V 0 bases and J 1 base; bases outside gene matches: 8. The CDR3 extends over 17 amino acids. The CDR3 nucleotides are TGCGCCAGCAGCTTGGCCTTTCAGGGGGCGGAGAACACTGAAGCTTTCTTT. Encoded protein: CASSLAFQGAENTEAFF.

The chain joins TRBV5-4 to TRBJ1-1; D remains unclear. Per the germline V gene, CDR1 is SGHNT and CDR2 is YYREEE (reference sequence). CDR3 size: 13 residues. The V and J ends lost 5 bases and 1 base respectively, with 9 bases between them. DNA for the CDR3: TGTGCCAGCAGAGGATTGGGGAACACTGAAGCTTTCTTT. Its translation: CASRGLGNTEAFF. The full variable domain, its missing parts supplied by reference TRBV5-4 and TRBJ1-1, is ETGVTQSPTHLIKTRGQQVTLRCSSQSGHNTVSWYQQALGQGPQFIFQYYREEENGRGNFPPRFSGLQFPNYSSELNVNALELDDSALYLCASRGLGNTEAFFGQGTRLTVV.

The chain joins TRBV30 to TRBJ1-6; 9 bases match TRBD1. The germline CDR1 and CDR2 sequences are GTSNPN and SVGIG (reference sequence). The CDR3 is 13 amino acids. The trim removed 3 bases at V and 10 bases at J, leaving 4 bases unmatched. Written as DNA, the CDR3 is TGTGCCTGGAGGGGGACAGGGTTCTCACCCCTCCACTTT. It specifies CAWRGTGFSPLHF.

The CDR3 DNA reads as TGTGCCAGCAGCTGGGGGAGGGGTGACAGTTCCTACGAGCAGTACTTC. Encoded protein: CASSWGRGDSSYEQYF. V is TRBV27 and J is TRBJ2-7, with 7 bases lining up with TRBD2. This CDR3 is built from 16 residues. In germline, CDR1 is MNHEY, CDR2 SMNVEV (reference sequence). Trimming removed 6 bases from V and 1 base from J; junction bases left unmatched: 12.

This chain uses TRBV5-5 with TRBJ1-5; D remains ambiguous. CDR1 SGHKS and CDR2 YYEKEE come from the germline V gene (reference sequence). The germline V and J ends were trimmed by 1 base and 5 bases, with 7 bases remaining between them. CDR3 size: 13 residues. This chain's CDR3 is CASSLTVDQPQHF. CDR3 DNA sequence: TGTGCCAGCAGCTTGACGGTTGATCAGCCCCAGCATTTT.

Here the CDR3 DNA reads TGCGCCAGCAGCCAAGATCCCCTATCCCCAGGCTACTCTGGAAACACCATATATTTT. Translation: CASSQDPLSPGYSGNTIYF. The V and J genes are TRBV4-1 and TRBJ1-3; D is unclear. Germline CDR1 MGHRA, CDR2 YSYEKL. CDR3 length equals 19 residues. V gave up 0 bases and J gave up 0 bases, with 18 bases separating them.

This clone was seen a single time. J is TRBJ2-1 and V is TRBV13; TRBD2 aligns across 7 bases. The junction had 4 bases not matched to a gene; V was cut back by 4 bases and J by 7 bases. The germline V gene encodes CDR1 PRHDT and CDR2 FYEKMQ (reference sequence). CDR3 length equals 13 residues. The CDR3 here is CASSSGLVNEQFF. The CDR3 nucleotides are TGTGCCAGCAGCTCCGGACTAGTGAATGAGCAGTTCTTC.

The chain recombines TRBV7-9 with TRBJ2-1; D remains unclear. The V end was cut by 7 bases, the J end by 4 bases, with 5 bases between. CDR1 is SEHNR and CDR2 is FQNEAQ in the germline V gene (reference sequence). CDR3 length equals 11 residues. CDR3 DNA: TGTGCCAGCACCAGGTACAATGAGCAGTTCTTC. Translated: CASTRYNEQFF.

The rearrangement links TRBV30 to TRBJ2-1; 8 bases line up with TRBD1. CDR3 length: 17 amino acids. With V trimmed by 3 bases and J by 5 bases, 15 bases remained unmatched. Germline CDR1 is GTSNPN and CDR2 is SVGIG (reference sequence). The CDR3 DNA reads TGTGCCTGGAGCGTGGGGGGTACAGGGGGGACAAACAATGAGCAGTTCTTC. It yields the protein CAWSVGGTGGTNNEQFF. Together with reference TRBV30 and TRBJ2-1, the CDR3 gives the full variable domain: SQTIHQWPATLVQPVGSPLSLECTVEGTSNPNLYWYRQAAGRGLQLLFYSVGIGQISSEVPQNLSASRPQDRQFILSSKKLLLSDSGFYLCAWSVGGTGGTNNEQFFGPGTRLTVL.

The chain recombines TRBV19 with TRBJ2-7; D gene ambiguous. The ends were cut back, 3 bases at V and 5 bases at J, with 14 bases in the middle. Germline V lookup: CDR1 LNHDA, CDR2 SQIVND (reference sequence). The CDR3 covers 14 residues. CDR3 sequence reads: CASSITGKGDEQYF. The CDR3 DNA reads TGTGCCAGTAGTATTACGGGCAAAGGCGACGAGCAGTACTTC.

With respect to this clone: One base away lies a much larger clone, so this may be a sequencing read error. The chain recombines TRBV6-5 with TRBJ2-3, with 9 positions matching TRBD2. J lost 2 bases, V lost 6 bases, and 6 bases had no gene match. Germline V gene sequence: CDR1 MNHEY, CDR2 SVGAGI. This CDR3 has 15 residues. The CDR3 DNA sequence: TGTGCCAGCAGGACGGGACTAGCCGTCACAGATACGCAGTATTTT. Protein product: CASRTGLAVTDTQYF.

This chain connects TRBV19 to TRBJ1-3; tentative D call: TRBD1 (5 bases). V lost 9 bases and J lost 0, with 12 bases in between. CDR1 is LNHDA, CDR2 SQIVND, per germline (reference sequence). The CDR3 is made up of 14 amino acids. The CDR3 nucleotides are TGTGCCAGCCAGACAGCTCACTCTGGAAACACCATATATTTT. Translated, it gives CASQTAHSGNTIYF.

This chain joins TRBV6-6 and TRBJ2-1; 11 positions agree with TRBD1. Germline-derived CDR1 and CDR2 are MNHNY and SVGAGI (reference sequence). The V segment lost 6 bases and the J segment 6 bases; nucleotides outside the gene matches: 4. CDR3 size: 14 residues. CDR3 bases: TGTGCCAGCAGAGCCGGGACAGGGGGCAATGAGCAGTTCTTC. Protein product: CASRAGTGGNEQFF.

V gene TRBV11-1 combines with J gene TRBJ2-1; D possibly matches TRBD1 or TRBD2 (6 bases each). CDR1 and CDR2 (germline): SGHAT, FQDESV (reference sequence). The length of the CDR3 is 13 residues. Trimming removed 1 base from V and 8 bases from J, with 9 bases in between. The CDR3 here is CASSLGGGHEQFF. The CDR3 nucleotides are TGTGCCAGCAGCTTAGGTGGGGGGCATGAGCAGTTCTTC.